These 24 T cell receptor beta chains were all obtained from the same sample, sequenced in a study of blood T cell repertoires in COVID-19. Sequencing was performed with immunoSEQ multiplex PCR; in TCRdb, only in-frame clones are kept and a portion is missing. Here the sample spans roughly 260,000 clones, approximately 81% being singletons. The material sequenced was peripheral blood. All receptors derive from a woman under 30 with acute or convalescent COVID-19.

CDR3 nucleotides: TGTGCCAGCAGCTTAGGCGGCCTTGGGTCCTACAATGAGCAGTTCTTC. Its translation: CASSLGGLGSYNEQFF. This chain links TRBV7-2 with TRBJ2-1; D is ambiguous. The V and J ends lost 1 base and 1 base respectively, with 11 bases between them. Germline V gene sequence: CDR1 SGHTA, CDR2 FQGNSA. This CDR3 spans 16 amino acids.

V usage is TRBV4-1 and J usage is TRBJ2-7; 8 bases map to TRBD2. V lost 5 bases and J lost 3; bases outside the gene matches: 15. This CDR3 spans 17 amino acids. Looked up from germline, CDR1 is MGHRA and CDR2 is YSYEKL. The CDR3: CASSTALEREFSYEQYF. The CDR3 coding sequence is TGCGCCAGCAGCACGGCCTTAGAGCGGGAGTTCAGCTACGAGCAGTACTTC.

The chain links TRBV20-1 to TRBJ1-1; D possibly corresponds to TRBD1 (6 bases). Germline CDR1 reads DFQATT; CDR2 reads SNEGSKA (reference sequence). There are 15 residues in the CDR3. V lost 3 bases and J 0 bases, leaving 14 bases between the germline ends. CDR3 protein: CSASGGGTMNTEAFF. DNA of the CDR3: TGCAGTGCTAGTGGTGGGGGCACAATGAACACTGAAGCTTTCTTT.

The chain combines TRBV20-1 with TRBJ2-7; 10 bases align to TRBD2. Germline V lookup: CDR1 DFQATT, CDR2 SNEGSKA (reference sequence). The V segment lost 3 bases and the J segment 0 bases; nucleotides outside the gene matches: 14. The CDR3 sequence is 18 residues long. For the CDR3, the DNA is TGCAGTGCTAGTAGCGGGAGGACCTACATCACGAACTCCTACGAGCAGTACTTC. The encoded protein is CSASSGRTYITNSYEQYF.

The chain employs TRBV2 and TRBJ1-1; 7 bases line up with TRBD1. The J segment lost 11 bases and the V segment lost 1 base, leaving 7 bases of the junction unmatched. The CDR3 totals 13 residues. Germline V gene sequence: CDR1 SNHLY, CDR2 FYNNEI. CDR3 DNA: TGTGCCAGCAGTGAAGGTCAGGGGGTAAGGGCTTTCTTT. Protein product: CASSEGQGVRAFF.

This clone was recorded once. DNA of the CDR3: TGTGCCAGCAGTTGGGGGACAGGGAGAGATGAGCAGTACTTC. This codes for CASSWGTGRDEQYF. The chain has TRBV6-6 and TRBJ2-7; 9 nucleotides align to TRBD1. Looked up from germline, CDR1 is MNHNY and CDR2 is SVGAGI (reference sequence). Losses at the gene ends were 4 bases for V and 7 bases for J; bases not matched to a gene: 8. CDR3 size: 14 residues.

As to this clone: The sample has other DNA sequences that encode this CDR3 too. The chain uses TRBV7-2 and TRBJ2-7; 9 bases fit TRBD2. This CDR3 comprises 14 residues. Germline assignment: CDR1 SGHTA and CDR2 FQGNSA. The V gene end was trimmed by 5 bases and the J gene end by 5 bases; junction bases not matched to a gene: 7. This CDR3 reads CASSLVAGADEQYF. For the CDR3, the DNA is TGTGCCAGCAGCCTCGTAGCGGGAGCAGACGAGCAGTACTTC.

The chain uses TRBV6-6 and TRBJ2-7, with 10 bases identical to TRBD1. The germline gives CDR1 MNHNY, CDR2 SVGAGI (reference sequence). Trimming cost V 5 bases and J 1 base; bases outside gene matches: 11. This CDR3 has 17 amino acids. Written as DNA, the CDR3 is TGTGCCAGCAGTCCGGGACAGGGGAGCTCCAATTCCTACGAGCAGTACTTC. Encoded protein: CASSPGQGSSNSYEQYF.

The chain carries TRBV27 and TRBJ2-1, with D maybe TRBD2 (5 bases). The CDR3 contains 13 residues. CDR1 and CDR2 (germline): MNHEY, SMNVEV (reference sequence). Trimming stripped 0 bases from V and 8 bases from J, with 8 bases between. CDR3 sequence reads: CASSLSLGDEQFF. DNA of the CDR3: TGTGCCAGCAGTTTATCGCTGGGAGATGAGCAGTTCTTC.

Written as DNA, the CDR3 is TGTGCCATCAGTGAGTCAGCAGACTTGAACACTGAAGCTTTCTTT. Encoded protein: CAISESADLNTEAFF. The chain couples TRBV10-3 to TRBJ1-1, with unresolved D. The CDR3 contains 15 residues. V lost 0 bases, J lost 0 bases, and 8 bases lay in between. Per the germline V gene, CDR1 is ENHRY and CDR2 is SYGVKD.

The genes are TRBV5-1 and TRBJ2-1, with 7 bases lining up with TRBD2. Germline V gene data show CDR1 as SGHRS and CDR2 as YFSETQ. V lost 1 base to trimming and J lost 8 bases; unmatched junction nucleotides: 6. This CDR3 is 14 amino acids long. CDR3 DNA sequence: TGCGCCAGCAGCTTGTGGGGGGGTGACGATGAGCAGTTCTTC. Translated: CASSLWGGDDEQFF.

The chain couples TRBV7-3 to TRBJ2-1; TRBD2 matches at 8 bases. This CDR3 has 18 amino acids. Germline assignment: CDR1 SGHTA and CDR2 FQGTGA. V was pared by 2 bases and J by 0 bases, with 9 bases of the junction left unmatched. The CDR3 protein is CASSLLPLAGGSYNEQFF. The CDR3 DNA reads TGTGCCAGCAGCTTACTTCCCCTAGCGGGCGGCTCCTACAATGAGCAGTTCTTC.

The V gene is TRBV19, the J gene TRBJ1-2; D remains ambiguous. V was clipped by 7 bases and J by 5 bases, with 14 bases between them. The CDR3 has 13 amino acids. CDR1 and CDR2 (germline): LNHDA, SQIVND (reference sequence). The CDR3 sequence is CASTQTWSYGYTF. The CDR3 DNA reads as TGTGCCAGTACCCAGACCTGGAGTTATGGCTACACCTTC.

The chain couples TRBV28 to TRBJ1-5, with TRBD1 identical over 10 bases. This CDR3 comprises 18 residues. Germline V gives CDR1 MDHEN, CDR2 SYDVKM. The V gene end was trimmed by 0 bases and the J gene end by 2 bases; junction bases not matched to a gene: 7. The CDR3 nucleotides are TGTGCCAGCAGTTTATGGGGACAGGGGACTGAGGGCAATCAGCCCCAGCATTTT. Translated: CASSLWGQGTEGNQPQHF. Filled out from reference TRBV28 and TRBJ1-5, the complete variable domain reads DVKVTQSSRYLVKRTGEKVFLECVQDMDHENMFWYRQDPGLGLRLIYFSYDVKMKEKGDIPEGYSVSREKKERFSLILESASTNQTSMYLCASSLWGQGTEGNQPQHFGDGTRLSIL.

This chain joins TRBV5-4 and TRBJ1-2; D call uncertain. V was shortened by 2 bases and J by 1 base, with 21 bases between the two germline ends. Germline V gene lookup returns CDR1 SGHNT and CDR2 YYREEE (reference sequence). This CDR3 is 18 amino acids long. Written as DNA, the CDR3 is TGTGCCAGCAGCTTTACTGGGCCTCCCCTTCCCTATAACTATGGCTACACCTTC. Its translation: CASSFTGPPLPYNYGYTF. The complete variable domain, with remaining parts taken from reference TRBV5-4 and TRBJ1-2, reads ETGVTQSPTHLIKTRGQQVTLRCSSQSGHNTVSWYQQALGQGPQFIFQYYREEENGRGNFPPRFSGLQFPNYSSELNVNALELDDSALYLCASSFTGPPLPYNYGYTFGSGTRLTVV.

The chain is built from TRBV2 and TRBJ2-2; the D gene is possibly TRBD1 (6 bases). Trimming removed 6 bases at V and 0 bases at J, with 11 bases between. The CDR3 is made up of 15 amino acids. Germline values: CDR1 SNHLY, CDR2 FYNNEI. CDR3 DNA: TGTGCCAGCAGGGAACAGGGAACGAACACCGGGGAGCTGTTTTTT. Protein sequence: CASREQGTNTGELFF.

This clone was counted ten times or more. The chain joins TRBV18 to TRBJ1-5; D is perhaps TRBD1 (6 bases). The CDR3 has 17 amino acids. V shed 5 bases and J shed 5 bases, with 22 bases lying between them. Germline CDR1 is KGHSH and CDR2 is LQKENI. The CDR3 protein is CASSASGGGQLDQPQHF. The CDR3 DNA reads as TGTGCCAGCTCAGCCTCGGGGGGGGGCCAGCTAGATCAGCCCCAGCATTTT.

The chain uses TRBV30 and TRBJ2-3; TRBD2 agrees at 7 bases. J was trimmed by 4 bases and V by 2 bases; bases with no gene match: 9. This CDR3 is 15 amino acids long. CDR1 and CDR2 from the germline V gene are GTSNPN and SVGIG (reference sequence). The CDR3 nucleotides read TGTGCCTGGAGTCATGAGGGCGGGAGCCCAGATACGCAGTATTTT. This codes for CAWSHEGGSPDTQYF.

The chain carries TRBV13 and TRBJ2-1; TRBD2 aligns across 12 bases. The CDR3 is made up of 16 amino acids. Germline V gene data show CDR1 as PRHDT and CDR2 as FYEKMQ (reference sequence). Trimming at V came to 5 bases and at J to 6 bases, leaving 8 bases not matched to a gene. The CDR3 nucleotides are TGTGCCAGCAGCACCCTAGCGGGAGGGCCTGGCAATGAGCAGTTCTTC. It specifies CASSTLAGGPGNEQFF.

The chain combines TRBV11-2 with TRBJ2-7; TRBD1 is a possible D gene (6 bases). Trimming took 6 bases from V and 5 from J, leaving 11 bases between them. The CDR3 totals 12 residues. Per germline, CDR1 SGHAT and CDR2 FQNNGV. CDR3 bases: TGTGCCAGCAGAAAACAGGGAGACGAGCAGTACTTC. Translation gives CASRKQGDEQYF.

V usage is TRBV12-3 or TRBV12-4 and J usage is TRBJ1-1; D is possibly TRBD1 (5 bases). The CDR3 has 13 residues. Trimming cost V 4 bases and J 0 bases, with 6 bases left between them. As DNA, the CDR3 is TGTGCCAGCAGTTCAGGGTTGAACACTGAAGCTTTCTTT. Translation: CASSSGLNTEAFF.

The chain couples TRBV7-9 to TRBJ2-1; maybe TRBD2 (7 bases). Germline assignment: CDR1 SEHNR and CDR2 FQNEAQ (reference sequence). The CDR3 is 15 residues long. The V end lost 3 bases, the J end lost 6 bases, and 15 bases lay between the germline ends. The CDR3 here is CASSFGLVRGNEQFF. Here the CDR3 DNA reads TGTGCCAGCAGCTTCGGACTAGTCAGGGGCAATGAGCAGTTCTTC.

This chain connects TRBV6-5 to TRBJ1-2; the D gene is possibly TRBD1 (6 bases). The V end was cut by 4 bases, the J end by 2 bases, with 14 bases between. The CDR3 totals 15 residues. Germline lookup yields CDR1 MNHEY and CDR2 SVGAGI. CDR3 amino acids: CASSLMPGVNYGYTF. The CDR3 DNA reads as TGTGCCAGCAGTTTGATGCCAGGGGTGAACTATGGCTACACCTTC.

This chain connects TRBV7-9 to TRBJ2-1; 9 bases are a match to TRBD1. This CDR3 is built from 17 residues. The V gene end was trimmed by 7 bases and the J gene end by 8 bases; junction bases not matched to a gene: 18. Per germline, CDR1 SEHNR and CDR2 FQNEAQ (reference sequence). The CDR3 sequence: CASILRNTGQGGDEQFF. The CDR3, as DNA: TGTGCCAGCATCCTTAGGAATACGGGACAGGGTGGCGATGAGCAGTTCTTC.